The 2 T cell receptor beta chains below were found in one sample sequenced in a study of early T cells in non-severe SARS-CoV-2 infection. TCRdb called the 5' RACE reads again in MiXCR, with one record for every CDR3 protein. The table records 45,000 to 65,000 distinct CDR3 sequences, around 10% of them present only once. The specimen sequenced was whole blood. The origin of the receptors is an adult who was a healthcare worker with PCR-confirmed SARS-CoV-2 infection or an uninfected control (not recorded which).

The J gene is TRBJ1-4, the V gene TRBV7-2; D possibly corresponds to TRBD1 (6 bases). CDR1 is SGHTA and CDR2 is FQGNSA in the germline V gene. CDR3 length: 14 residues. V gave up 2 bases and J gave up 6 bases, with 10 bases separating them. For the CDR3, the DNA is TGTGCCAGCAGCTTACGGGGGCGAGATGAAAAACTGTTTTTT. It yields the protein CASSLRGRDEKLFF.

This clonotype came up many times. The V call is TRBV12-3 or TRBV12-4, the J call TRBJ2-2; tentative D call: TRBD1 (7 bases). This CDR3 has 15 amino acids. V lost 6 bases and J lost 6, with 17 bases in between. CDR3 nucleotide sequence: TGTGCCAGCAGCCTTCGAGGAGGGGGCCCCGGGGAGCTGTTTTTT. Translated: CASSLRGGGPGELFF.